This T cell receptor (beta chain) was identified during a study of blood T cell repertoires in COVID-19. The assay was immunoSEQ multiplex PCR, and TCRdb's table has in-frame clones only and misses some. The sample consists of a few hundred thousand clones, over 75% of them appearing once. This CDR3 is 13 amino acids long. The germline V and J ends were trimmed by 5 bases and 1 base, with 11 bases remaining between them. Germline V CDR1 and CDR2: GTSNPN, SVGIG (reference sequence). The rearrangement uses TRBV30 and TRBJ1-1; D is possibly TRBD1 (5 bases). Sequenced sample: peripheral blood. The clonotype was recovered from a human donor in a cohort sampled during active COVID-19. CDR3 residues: CAWDRQTNTEAFF. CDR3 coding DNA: TGTGCCTGGGATAGACAGACGAACACTGAAGCTTTCTTT.